The next 15 T cell receptor beta chains were all read from a single sample in a study of blood T cell repertoires in COVID-19. TCRdb's table, derived via immunoSEQ multiplex PCR, lists solely in-frame clones and lacks some. The table has over 150,000 clones, about 73% seen once. Sequences were obtained from peripheral blood. The origin of the receptors is an elderly man with acute or convalescent COVID-19.

This sequence joins TRBV29-1 and TRBJ1-1, with D possibly being TRBD1 (6 bases). CDR3 length equals 16 residues. Trimming left V 0 bases short and J 0 bases short, with 14 bases between. Germline CDR1 is SQVTM and CDR2 is ANQGSEA. The DNA of the CDR3 is TGCAGCGTTGAAGATCGACAGGCCATGATGAACACTGAAGCTTTCTTT. This encodes CSVEDRQAMMNTEAFF.

This clone has just one count. The chain employs TRBV2 and TRBJ2-1; 7 positions match TRBD2. The V segment lost 6 bases and the J segment 8 bases; nucleotides outside the gene matches: 4. The CDR3 loop spans 12 amino acids. Germline V gene sequence: CDR1 SNHLY, CDR2 FYNNEI. The CDR3 coding sequence is TGTGCCAGCAGGACTAGCTCGCATGAGCAGTTCTTC. Amino acids: CASRTSSHEQFF.

This clone was detected once. The chain joins TRBV6-5 to TRBJ1-5, with D perhaps matching TRBD1 (5 bases). CDR3 length: 14 residues. Germline V gene lookup returns CDR1 MNHEY and CDR2 SVGAGI. V lost 2 bases and J 6 bases, leaving 11 bases between the germline ends. Here the CDR3 DNA reads TGTGCCAGCAGTTACGGGGGGGGAGCTCAGCCCCAGCATTTT. Translated, it gives CASSYGGGAQPQHF.

This clone was counted only a few times. CDR3 sequence: CASSLRGGTEVREQYF. The CDR3 DNA follows: TGCGCCAGCAGCCTTAGGGGTGGGACAGAAGTAAGAGAGCAGTACTTC. The J gene is TRBJ2-7, the V gene TRBV5-1; 7 positions match TRBD1. Germline V CDR1 and CDR2: SGHRS, YFSETQ. Unmatched junction bases numbered 17, after V lost 4 bases and J lost 7 bases. This CDR3 has 16 amino acids.

The chain is built from TRBV6-5 and TRBJ2-1, with D possibly being TRBD1 (6 bases). The V and J ends lost 8 bases and 3 bases respectively, with 14 bases between them. Germline assignment: CDR1 MNHEY and CDR2 SVGAGI. This CDR3 spans 14 amino acids. In nucleotides, the CDR3 is TGTGCCAGCGTCCCGGGACACAGCTACAATGAGCAGTTCTTC. Translation gives CASVPGHSYNEQFF.

The rearrangement links TRBV7-9 to TRBJ1-1; 8 bases match TRBD1. The length of the CDR3 is 15 residues. V gave up 3 bases and J gave up 1 base; unmatched junction bases: 4. The germline V gene has CDR1 SEHNR and CDR2 FQNEAQ (reference sequence). The CDR3, as DNA: TGTGCCAGCAGCTTCACCGGGACAGGGAACACTGAAGCTTTCTTT. Translated, it gives CASSFTGTGNTEAFF.

J is TRBJ2-1 and V is TRBV7-6; the match to TRBD1 covers 12 bases. The CDR3 spans 15 residues. Germline CDR1 and CDR2: SGHVS and FNYEAQ. After removal of 5 bases from V and 7 bases from J, the junction contained 6 bases not matched to a gene. The CDR3 loop reads CASSIPGQGANEQFF. As DNA, the CDR3 is TGTGCCAGCAGCATTCCGGGACAGGGGGCGAATGAGCAGTTCTTC.

This chain uses TRBV18 with TRBJ1-2, with a possible D match to TRBD1 (6 bases). CDR1 and CDR2 (germline): KGHSH, LQKENI. V dropped 3 bases and J dropped 6 bases, with 17 bases sitting between them. CDR3 size: 15 residues. In DNA, the CDR3 is TGTGCCAGCTCACCTTCCCCCCAGGGGACCCATGGCTACACCTTC. Its protein is CASSPSPQGTHGYTF.

This clone is a singleton in its sample. The J gene is TRBJ1-3, the V gene TRBV7-2; 9 positions match TRBD1. J lost 5 bases, V lost 5 bases, and 4 bases had no gene match. The CDR3 is 14 amino acids. Germline V gene sequence: CDR1 SGHTA, CDR2 FQGNSA. DNA for the CDR3: TGTGCCAGCAGCCTTGGGACAGGGAGAAACACCATATATTTT. Its translation: CASSLGTGRNTIYF.

This clone was counted only a few times. The V and J genes are TRBV7-6 and TRBJ2-7, with D tentatively TRBD2 (5 bases). The V end lost 7 bases, the J end lost 7 bases, and 23 bases lay between the germline ends. The germline V gene encodes CDR1 SGHVS and CDR2 FNYEAQ. CDR3 size: 15 residues. The CDR3 protein is CASTPLAVASGEQYF. Written as DNA, the CDR3 is TGTGCCAGCACTCCCTTGGCAGTTGCGTCGGGGGAGCAGTACTTC. Supplemented by reference TRBV7-6 and TRBJ2-7, the full variable domain reads GAGVSQSPRYKVTKRGQDVALRCDPISGHVSLYWYRQALGQGPEFLTYFNYEAQQDKSGLPNDRFSAERPEGSISTLTIQRTEQRDSAMYRCASTPLAVASGEQYFGPGTRLTVT.

This clone appeared a single time. This sequence joins TRBV11-1 and TRBJ1-2; D is possibly TRBD1 (5 bases). Germline CDR1 is SGHAT and CDR2 is FQDESV (reference sequence). The CDR3 covers 13 residues. The V gene lost 5 bases and the J gene lost 6 bases, with 13 bases spanning the gap. The CDR3 sequence: CASSLRRGDGYTF. CDR3 sequence (DNA): TGTGCCAGCAGCCTAAGGAGGGGAGATGGCTACACCTTC.

In this sample, this clone turned up once. J is TRBJ2-3 and V is TRBV2; 13 bases map to TRBD2. Germline CDR1 SNHLY, CDR2 FYNNEI. Trimming cost V 6 bases and J 1 base; bases outside gene matches: 4. The CDR3 loop spans 16 amino acids. CDR3 amino acids: CASSGLAGAGTDTQYF. CDR3 nucleotide sequence: TGTGCCAGCAGCGGACTAGCGGGGGCCGGCACAGATACGCAGTATTTT.

The chain links TRBV5-6 to TRBJ2-5; the D gene is possibly TRBD1 (6 bases). Germline V gene lookup returns CDR1 SGHDT and CDR2 YYEEEE. The CDR3 spans 14 residues. The germline V and J ends were trimmed by 3 bases and 2 bases, with 11 bases remaining between them. The CDR3 nucleotides are TGTGCCAGCAGCTGGTACGACAGGCAAGAGACCCAGTACTTC. It yields the protein CASSWYDRQETQYF.

The chain recombines TRBV2 with TRBJ2-2; tentative D call: TRBD1 (6 bases). Between the trimmed V and J ends, which lost 2 bases and 0 bases, there was a span of 7 bases. This CDR3 is built from 15 residues. Germline values: CDR1 SNHLY, CDR2 FYNNEI. The CDR3 region is CASSENRANTGELFF. The CDR3 DNA reads TGTGCCAGCAGTGAAAACAGGGCGAACACCGGGGAGCTGTTTTTT.

This sequence joins TRBV27 and TRBJ1-1; D is perhaps TRBD1 (5 bases). Germline CDR1 and CDR2: MNHEY and SMNVEV (reference sequence). The length of the CDR3 is 14 residues. V was pared by 6 bases and J by 5 bases, with 16 bases between. This CDR3 is CASSPGRGGTEAFF. DNA for the CDR3: TGTGCCAGCAGCCCCGGGAGGGGAGGGACTGAAGCTTTCTTT.